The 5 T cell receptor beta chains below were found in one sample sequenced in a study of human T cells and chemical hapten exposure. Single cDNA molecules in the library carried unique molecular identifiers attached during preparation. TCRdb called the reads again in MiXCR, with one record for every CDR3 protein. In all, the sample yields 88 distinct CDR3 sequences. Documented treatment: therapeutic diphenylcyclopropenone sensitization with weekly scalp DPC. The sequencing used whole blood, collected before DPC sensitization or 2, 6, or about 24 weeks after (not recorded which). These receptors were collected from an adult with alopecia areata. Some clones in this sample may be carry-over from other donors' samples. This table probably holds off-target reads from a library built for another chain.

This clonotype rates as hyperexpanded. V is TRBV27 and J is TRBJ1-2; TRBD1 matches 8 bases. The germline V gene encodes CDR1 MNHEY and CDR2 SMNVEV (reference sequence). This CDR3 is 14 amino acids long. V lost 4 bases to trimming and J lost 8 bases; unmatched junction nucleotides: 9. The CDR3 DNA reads TGTGCCAGCAGTTCCGGGACAGGTTCGAAAGGCTACACCTTC. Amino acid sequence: CASSSGTGSKGYTF.

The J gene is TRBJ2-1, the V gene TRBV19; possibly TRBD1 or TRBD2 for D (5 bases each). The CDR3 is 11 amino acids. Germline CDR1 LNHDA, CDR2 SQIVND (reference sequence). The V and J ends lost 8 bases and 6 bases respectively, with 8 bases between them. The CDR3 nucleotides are TGTGCCAGTGGTGGGGGCAATGAGCAGTTCTTC. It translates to CASGGGNEQFF.

The CDR3 loop reads CSGQLQETQYF. The CDR3 DNA is TGCAGTGGACAGCTACAAGAGACCCAGTACTTC. The chain couples TRBV20-1 to TRBJ2-5, with D possibly TRBD1 on 5 matching bases. Germline V gene sequence: CDR1 DFQATT, CDR2 SNEGSKA (reference sequence). The CDR3 runs to 11 residues. V was cut by 7 bases and J by 2 bases, with 8 bases left in between.

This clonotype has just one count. CDR3 amino acids: CASSLAPGQEADTQYF. The CDR3 DNA is TGTGCCAGCAGCCTTGCTCCGGGACAGGAGGCAGATACGCAGTATTTT. V gene TRBV13 combines with J gene TRBJ2-3; 8 bases match TRBD1. The CDR3 loop spans 16 amino acids. The V segment lost 5 bases and the J segment 4 bases; nucleotides outside the gene matches: 11. Germline CDR1 reads PRHDT; CDR2 reads FYEKMQ (reference sequence).

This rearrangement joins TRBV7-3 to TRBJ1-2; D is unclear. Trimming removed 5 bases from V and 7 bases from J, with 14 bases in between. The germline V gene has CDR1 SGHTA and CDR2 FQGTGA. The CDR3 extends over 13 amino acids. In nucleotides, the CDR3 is TGTGCCAGCAGCCCATCGTCGCGGGCTGGCTACACCTTC. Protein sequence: CASSPSSRAGYTF.